Sequencing of this T cell receptor (beta chain) was carried out in a study of blood T cell repertoires in COVID-19. Profiling relied on immunoSEQ multiplex PCR, and the TCRdb table lists in-frame clones only, not all of them. The sample carries some 380,000 clones, roughly 86% recorded once. CDR1 and CDR2 (germline): SGHVS, FQNEAQ. The CDR3 extends over 15 amino acids. The V segment lost 5 bases and the J segment 1 base; nucleotides outside the gene matches: 7. Sequenced: peripheral blood. The source of this sequence is a human donor with acute or convalescent COVID-19. The donor label of this sample is uncertain. This chain uses TRBV7-8 with TRBJ1-1; 7 bases are a match to TRBD1. The CDR3 DNA reads as TGTGCCAGCAGCGCCAGCAGGGGGAAGAACACTGAAGCTTTCTTT. Translating it yields CASSASRGKNTEAFF. Variable domain in full (rest from reference TRBV7-8 and TRBJ1-1): GAGVSQSPRYKVAKRGQDVALRCDPISGHVSLFWYQQALGQGPEFLTYFQNEAQLDKSGLPSDRFFAERPEGSVSTLKIQRTQQEDSAVYLCASSASRGKNTEAFFGQGTRLTVV.